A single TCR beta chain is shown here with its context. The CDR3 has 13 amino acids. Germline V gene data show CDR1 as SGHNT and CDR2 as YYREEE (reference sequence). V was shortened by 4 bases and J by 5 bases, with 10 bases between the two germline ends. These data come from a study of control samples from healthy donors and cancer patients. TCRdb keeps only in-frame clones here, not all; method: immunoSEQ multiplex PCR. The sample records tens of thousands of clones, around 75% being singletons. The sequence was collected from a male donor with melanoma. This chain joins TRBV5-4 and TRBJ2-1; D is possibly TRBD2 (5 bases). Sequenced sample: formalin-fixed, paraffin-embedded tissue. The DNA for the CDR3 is TGTGCCAGCAGCCCCCGGGGTAACAATGAGCAGTTCTTC. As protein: CASSPRGNNEQFF.